Presented here are 32 T cell receptor beta chains from one specimen sequenced in a study of cytomegalovirus exposure and HLA in healthy donors. PCR was performed using 60 Vbeta and 13 Jbeta primers. Sequenced by immunoSEQ multiplex PCR; TCRdb stores in-frame clones only, minus some. The table includes around 140,000 clones, around 78% detected once. Sequenced input: PBMCs. The receptors here all came from a woman aged 18 to 35 in good health and CMV-seronegative.

The gene calls are TRBV12-5 and TRBJ2-7; 7 nucleotides match TRBD2. The junction had 8 bases not matched to a gene; V was cut back by 7 bases and J by 2 bases. The CDR3 covers 14 residues. Per the germline V gene, CDR1 is LGHNT and CDR2 is FRNRAP. The CDR3, as DNA: TGTGCTAGTGCCCGGGGGGACGGTACCTACGAGCAGTACTTC. Protein product: CASARGDGTYEQYF.

By its share, this clone is medium-sized (0.01 to 0.1%). J is TRBJ2-7 and V is TRBV11-1; TRBD1 aligns across 7 bases. V lost 3 bases to trimming and J lost 5 bases; unmatched junction nucleotides: 4. The CDR3 is made up of 13 amino acids. Germline CDR1 and CDR2: SGHAT and FQDESV (reference sequence). The CDR3 loop is CASSLSTGNEQYF. The CDR3 DNA follows: TGTGCCAGCAGCTTGTCGACAGGGAACGAGCAGTACTTC.

V gene TRBV30 combines with J gene TRBJ2-1; 11 bases are a match to TRBD2. The CDR3 has 16 residues. Germline-derived CDR1 and CDR2 are GTSNPN and SVGIG (reference sequence). The V segment lost 4 bases and the J segment 7 bases; nucleotides outside the gene matches: 12. In DNA, the CDR3 is TGTGCCTGGACCCCCCCAACTAGCGGGAGAAGGAATGAGCAGTTCTTC. It encodes CAWTPPTSGRRNEQFF.

This chain links TRBV27 with TRBJ1-1; TRBD1 matches at 8 bases. V shed 0 bases and J 4 bases; nucleotides not matched to a gene: 7. The CDR3 spans 16 residues. Germline V gene sequence: CDR1 MNHEY, CDR2 SMNVEV (reference sequence). The CDR3 protein is CASSLSRDRGATEAFF. CDR3 in DNA: TGTGCCAGCAGTTTATCCAGAGACAGGGGAGCCACTGAAGCTTTCTTT.

The chain employs TRBV29-1 and TRBJ2-1, with D possibly TRBD2 on 5 matching bases. Trimming cost V 3 bases and J 3 bases, with 6 bases left between them. The CDR3 is 12 residues long. The germline CDR1 and CDR2 sequences are SQVTM and ANQGSEA. The DNA for the CDR3 is TGCAGCGTTGACCGGGACTACAATGAGCAGTTCTTC. This translates into CSVDRDYNEQFF.

The chain uses TRBV30 and TRBJ1-2; D is undetermined. Trimming stripped 0 bases from V and 8 bases from J, with 10 bases between. The CDR3 covers 12 residues. From germline, CDR1 is GTSNPN and CDR2 SVGIG (reference sequence). The CDR3 loop is CAWSVHGYGYTF. CDR3 nucleotides: TGTGCCTGGAGTGTCCACGGGTACGGCTACACCTTC.

The V and J genes are TRBV30 and TRBJ1-1; 7 nucleotides agree with TRBD1. Germline V gene data show CDR1 as GTSNPN and CDR2 as SVGIG (reference sequence). J gave up 7 bases and V 2 bases, and 7 bases lay outside the gene matches. The CDR3 totals 13 residues. DNA for the CDR3: TGTGCCTGGAGTACCTCGACAGGGTTTGAAGCTTTCTTT. Its translation is CAWSTSTGFEAFF.

This sequence joins TRBV5-1 and TRBJ2-7; D unresolved. CDR3 length equals 13 residues. V was shortened by 0 bases and J by 3 bases, with 7 bases between the two germline ends. Germline CDR1 is SGHRS and CDR2 is YFSETQ. The CDR3 region is CASSLEGGYEQYF. The CDR3 DNA reads TGCGCCAGCAGCTTGGAAGGCGGCTACGAGCAGTACTTC.

This clone was detected once. This chain connects TRBV15 to TRBJ1-2, with a tentative D call TRBD1 (5 bases). CDR3 size: 15 residues. Germline CDR1 is LNHNV and CDR2 is YYDKDF (reference sequence). V lost 0 bases and J lost 2, with 10 bases in between. As DNA, the CDR3 is TGTGCCACCAGCAGAGAAAAGGGGATAAACTATGGCTACACCTTC. Translating gives CATSREKGINYGYTF.

This clone was seen a handful of times. J is TRBJ2-1 and V is TRBV10-3, with 15 bases lining up with TRBD2. The germline V gene encodes CDR1 ENHRY and CDR2 SYGVKD. CDR3 length: 14 residues. The V and J ends lost 10 bases and 7 bases, in that order; junction bases with no gene match: 5. The CDR3 sequence is CATVGTSGGNEQFF. CDR3 coding DNA: TGTGCCACCGTCGGGACTAGCGGGGGGAATGAGCAGTTCTTC.

This rearrangement joins TRBV10-3 to TRBJ2-7; D gene uncertain. Germline assignment: CDR1 ENHRY and CDR2 SYGVKD. The CDR3 has 13 amino acids. V was clipped by 2 bases and J by 2 bases, with 7 bases between them. CDR3 protein: CAISEPSAYEQYF. The DNA for the CDR3 is TGTGCCATCAGTGAGCCTTCGGCCTACGAGCAGTACTTC.

The chain has TRBV6-1 and TRBJ2-5, with no clear D. V lost 7 bases to trimming and J lost 13 bases, with 16 bases between them. Germline CDR1 MNHNS, CDR2 SASEGT. The CDR3 spans 11 residues. The chain's CDR3 is CASKAQTPRYF. The CDR3 DNA reads TGTGCCAGCAAAGCTCAGACACCGCGGTACTTC.

The chain carries TRBV19 and TRBJ2-1; D may be TRBD1 (6 bases). This CDR3 spans 12 amino acids. Germline V gene data show CDR1 as LNHDA and CDR2 as SQIVND (reference sequence). V shed 5 bases and J shed 7 bases, with 9 bases lying between them. As DNA, the CDR3 is TGTGCCAGTAGTTTTACAGGGAATGAGCAGTTCTTC. Translating it yields CASSFTGNEQFF.

This chain links TRBV19 with TRBJ2-1, with TRBD2 identical over 9 bases. This CDR3 has 14 residues. Germline V gene data show CDR1 as LNHDA and CDR2 as SQIVND (reference sequence). After removal of 1 base from V and 13 bases from J, the junction contained 8 bases not matched to a gene. The CDR3 spells CASSIVAAGGLQFF. The CDR3 DNA sequence: TGTGCCAGTAGTATAGTAGCAGCGGGAGGCCTTCAGTTCTTC.

The chain combines TRBV7-9 with TRBJ1-1, with TRBD1 matching 7 bases. The CDR3 runs 15 residues. CDR1 is SEHNR and CDR2 is FQNEAQ in the germline V gene (reference sequence). The chain's CDR3 is CAINRKGAIAFEAFF. The DNA of the CDR3 is TGTGCGATCAATCGAAAGGGGGCGATTGCGTTTGAAGCTTTCTTT. Full variable domain (remainder filled in from reference TRBV7-9 and TRBJ1-1): DTGVSQNPRHKITKRGQNVTFRCDPISEHNRLYWYRQTLGQGPEFLTYFQNEAQLEKSRLLSDRFSAERPKGSFSTLEIQRTEQGDSAMYLCAINRKGAIAFEAFFGQGTRLTVV.

V and J are TRBV5-4 and TRBJ2-7; possible D gene TRBD1, 5 bases. The V gene's germline CDR1 is SGHNT and CDR2 YYREEE (reference sequence). The CDR3 is 13 amino acids. The germline V and J ends were trimmed by 3 bases and 3 bases, with 10 bases remaining between them. In DNA form, the CDR3 reads TGTGCCAGCAGCTCCGGACACGGCTACGAGCAGTACTTC. Residues: CASSSGHGYEQYF.

The CDR3: CASRTGAWPHQPQHF. DNA for the CDR3: TGTGCCAGCAGGACAGGGGCATGGCCGCATCAGCCCCAGCATTTT. The chain uses TRBV6-5 and TRBJ1-5, with 8 bases aligning to TRBD1. J lost 5 bases, V lost 6 bases, and 9 bases had no gene match. Germline CDR1 and CDR2: MNHEY and SVGAGI. CDR3 length: 15 amino acids.

The chain joins TRBV7-8 to TRBJ1-2; D is perhaps TRBD1 (6 bases). The CDR3 spans 13 residues. Germline V lookup: CDR1 SGHVS, CDR2 FQNEAQ. Trimming pared 5 bases from V and 12 bases from J, leaving 19 bases between. The CDR3 nucleotides read TGTGCCAGCAGCCGCAACAGGGAAGGGGTTCACACCTTC. This sequence encodes CASSRNREGVHTF. Full variable domain (missing parts from reference TRBV7-8 and TRBJ1-2): GAGVSQSPRYKVAKRGQDVALRCDPISGHVSLFWYQQALGQGPEFLTYFQNEAQLDKSGLPSDRFFAERPEGSVSTLKIQRTQQEDSAVYLCASSRNREGVHTFGSGTRLTVV.

V gene TRBV29-1 combines with J gene TRBJ2-7, with TRBD1 matching 7 bases. J lost 1 base, V lost 4 bases, and 4 bases had no gene match. Germline CDR1 SQVTM, CDR2 ANQGSEA. The length of the CDR3 is 13 residues. The CDR3 sequence is CSVGDSPSYEQYF. In DNA, the CDR3 is TGCAGCGTTGGGGACAGTCCTTCCTACGAGCAGTACTTC.

The chain links TRBV7-9 to TRBJ1-4, with D perhaps matching TRBD1 (5 bases). V shed 0 bases and J shed 4 bases, with 9 bases lying between them. CDR1 is SEHNR and CDR2 is FQNEAQ in the germline V gene (reference sequence). The length of the CDR3 is 15 residues. In DNA form, the CDR3 reads TGTGCCAGCAGCTTAGCGGGGCAGGGTAATGAAAAACTGTTTTTT. It yields the protein CASSLAGQGNEKLFF. Based on the CDR3 plus reference TRBV7-9 and TRBJ1-4, the full variable domain is DTGVSQNPRHKITKRGQNVTFRCDPISEHNRLYWYRQTLGQGPEFLTYFQNEAQLEKSRLLSDRFSAERPKGSFSTLEIQRTEQGDSAMYLCASSLAGQGNEKLFFGSGTQLSVL.

The chain links TRBV15 to TRBJ2-3; TRBD1 matches at 10 bases. The CDR3 is 14 amino acids. The J segment lost 4 bases and the V segment lost 6 bases, leaving 4 bases of the junction unmatched. Germline assignment: CDR1 LNHNV and CDR2 YYDKDF (reference sequence). The CDR3 bases are TGTGCCACCAGACAGACAGGGGGCGCAGATACGCAGTATTTT. It codes for CATRQTGGADTQYF.

V gene TRBV7-9 combines with J gene TRBJ2-1, with 10 bases lining up with TRBD2. The germline V gene has CDR1 SEHNR and CDR2 FQNEAQ (reference sequence). The ends lost 4 bases at V and 0 bases at J; junction bases unmatched: 3. This CDR3 spans 16 amino acids. CDR3 loop: CASSSSSGGSYNEQFF. For the CDR3, the DNA is TGTGCCAGCAGCTCCTCTAGCGGGGGCTCCTACAATGAGCAGTTCTTC.

The chain joins TRBV27 to TRBJ2-7, with a weak D call TRBD2 (5 bases). The CDR3 consists of 15 residues. From germline, CDR1 is MNHEY and CDR2 SMNVEV (reference sequence). Trimming took 8 bases from V and 4 from J, leaving 21 bases between them. The CDR3 coding sequence is TGTGCCAGCCGGAAGCGGACCCACGAAGATTACGAGCAGTACTTC. Its protein product is CASRKRTHEDYEQYF.

This clone was seen a single time. The chain links TRBV12-5 to TRBJ2-1, with 10 bases fitting TRBD2. The junction had 9 bases not matched to a gene; V was cut back by 5 bases and J by 8 bases. CDR1 is LGHNT, CDR2 FRNRAP, per germline. The CDR3 covers 15 residues. In DNA form, the CDR3 reads TGTGCTAGTGGTCCGCGATCTAGCGGGAGTCATGAGCAGTTCTTC. Amino acid sequence: CASGPRSSGSHEQFF.

The chain has TRBV5-4 and TRBJ1-1; D not certain. CDR3 size: 13 residues. Germline CDR1 reads SGHNT; CDR2 reads YYREEE (reference sequence). With 0 bases removed from V and 6 bases from J, the gap between germline ends came to 9 bases. The CDR3 bases are TGTGCCAGCAGCTTGGAAGTTGGGCCTGAAGCTTTCTTT. Translating gives CASSLEVGPEAFF.

The gene calls are TRBV11-2 and TRBJ2-3; TRBD2 matches at 7 bases. V lost 7 bases to trimming and J lost 0 bases; unmatched junction nucleotides: 7. Germline-derived CDR1 and CDR2 are SGHAT and FQNNGV. There are 15 residues in the CDR3. The CDR3 spells CASILSSGSTDTQYF. The CDR3 coding sequence is TGTGCCAGCATCTTGTCTAGCGGCAGCACAGATACGCAGTATTTT. The full variable domain, in which reference TRBV11-2 and TRBJ2-3 provide the parts outside the CDR3, is EAGVAQSPRYKIIEKRQSVAFWCNPISGHATLYWYQQILGQGPKLLIQFQNNGVVDDSQLPKDRFSAERLKGVDSTLKIQPAKLEDSAVYLCASILSSGSTDTQYFGPGTRLTVL.

The chain couples TRBV5-1 to TRBJ2-5, with 8 bases that match TRBD2. V trimming: 6 bases; J trimming: 3 bases; junction bases outside the gene matches: 10. Germline V gene data show CDR1 as SGHRS and CDR2 as YFSETQ. The CDR3 totals 15 residues. The CDR3 DNA sequence: TGCGCCAGCAAGAGAGCGGGAGATTGGGAAGAGACCCAGTACTTC. It encodes CASKRAGDWEETQYF.

This chain connects TRBV7-9 to TRBJ1-2; D unresolved. Between the trimmed V and J ends, which lost 2 bases and 0 bases, there was a span of 13 bases. This CDR3 has 16 residues. CDR1 is SEHNR and CDR2 is FQNEAQ in the germline V gene (reference sequence). Written as DNA, the CDR3 is TGTGCCAGCAGCTTATCGCAGCGGCCGCCTAACTATGGCTACACCTTC. Protein product: CASSLSQRPPNYGYTF.

The chain carries TRBV19 and TRBJ2-4; D is possibly TRBD1 (6 bases). V gave up 6 bases and J gave up 3 bases, with 12 bases separating them. Per germline, CDR1 LNHDA and CDR2 SQIVND (reference sequence). This CDR3 has 14 amino acids. The CDR3 DNA sequence: TGTGCCAGTAGACAGGGATATGGCAAAAACATTCAGTACTTC. Translated, it gives CASRQGYGKNIQYF.

The chain employs TRBV28 and TRBJ1-1; D might be TRBD1 (5 bases). The CDR3 has 16 amino acids. The germline V gene encodes CDR1 MDHEN and CDR2 SYDVKM. The V end lost 2 bases, the J end lost 4 bases, and 17 bases lay between the germline ends. This chain's CDR3 is CASSLGPGFGPTEAFF. The CDR3 DNA reads TGTGCCAGCAGTTTAGGCCCAGGGTTCGGTCCCACTGAAGCTTTCTTT.

V gene TRBV19 combines with J gene TRBJ1-4; no reliable D call. This CDR3 has 15 amino acids. V gave up 9 bases and J gave up 0 bases, with 14 bases separating them. Germline CDR1 LNHDA, CDR2 SQIVND (reference sequence). This chain's CDR3 is CASSAVVTTNEKLFF. The CDR3 coding sequence is TGTGCCAGCAGCGCTGTAGTTACAACTAATGAAAAACTGTTTTTT.

V usage is TRBV4-2 and J usage is TRBJ1-1, with 8 bases identical to TRBD1. There are 18 residues in the CDR3. Trimming took 1 base from V and 6 from J; bases not matched to a gene: 16. Germline-derived CDR1 and CDR2 are LGHNA and YNFKEQ. The CDR3 protein is CASSQGGGQDYRISEAFF. DNA for the CDR3: TGTGCCAGCAGCCAAGGAGGGGGACAGGACTACCGGATATCTGAAGCTTTCTTT.